A selection of T cell receptor beta chains follows, all from one sample in a study of CD8 T cells in Susac syndrome. Using its own MiXCR run on the immunoSEQ multiplex PCR reads, TCRdb lists one record per CDR3 protein. The sample has 160,000 or so distinct CDR3 sequences; 90% to 95% are singletons. The material sequenced was CD4+ T cells from PBMCs. Receptor source: a human donor in good health. Each CDR3 is given without its conserved first and last residue.

V gene | CDR3 protein
TRBV20-1 | SARDPGGNYQETQY
TRBV5-6 | ASSLVSNIQY
TRBV7-8 | ASSLRTDREQY
TRBV29-1 | SASDEKLF
TRBV5-1 | ASSLGPGTGGYGYT
TRBV6-5 | ASSYGDRGTYNEQF
TRBV23-1 | ASSFLCLEKLF
TRBV12-3/TRBV12-4 | ASSTQGLAQH
TRBV7-3 | ASSQWQGTDTQY
TRBV20-1 | SARDYGGGGTEAF
TRBV12-3/TRBV12-4 | ASSWAVSSYNEQF
TRBV20-1 | SARDPGTTYNSPLH
TRBV3-1 | ASRTSGGALTGELF
TRBV7-9 | ASSLRDNEKLF
TRBV29-1 | SVEAVTGELF
TRBV20-1 | SLSGGPTDTQY
TRBV6-5 | ASKTQLTDTQY
TRBV3-1 | ASSHLSGGAGDTQY
TRBV2 | ASSEARGRAKNIQY
TRBV7-3 | ASSLGGYTDTQY
TRBV5-1 | ASSLEGRNEAF
TRBV7-2 | ASSFSAGTGGGGEQY
TRBV29-1 | SVYRQESYEQY
TRBV29-1 | SVDSIYGYT
TRBV7-2 | ASSLAPSSYEQY
TRBV10-3 | AAAREGETQY
TRBV5-4 | ASSLDAGNSPLH
TRBV19 | ASSIGASSYGYT
TRBV29-1 | SVEIRARGPDTQY
TRBV29-1 | SVGQGATYEQY
TRBV4-1 | ASSQDRGANYGYT
TRBV12-3/TRBV12-4 | ASNLYSGGSQY
TRBV3-1 | ASSRSYNSPLH
TRBV6-5 | ASSQGAGGYNEQF
TRBV12-3/TRBV12-4 | ASDLAGQGWGSSYNEQF
TRBV6-6 | ASRTTTRGNYGYT
TRBV7-2 | ASSRTGVNEKLF
TRBV6-2/TRBV6-3 | ASSYSGIGTDTQY